Sequencing of this T cell receptor (beta chain) was carried out in a study of molecular identifiers for immune sequencing clone quantification. Background on the study: RNA from around 20,000 or 100,000 naive CD8 cells was split five ways in replicates, with four sequenced. Study results and caveats: The study found clones above 20 RNA copies held over 97% of effector molecules and under 1% in naive cells.

When naive CD8 T cells were sorted, they were gated as CD8+CD4-CCR7+CD45RA+. With listed TCR primers and previously described methods, bulk TCR libraries were prepared. MiXCR was run by TCRdb on the PCR reads, yielding one entry per CDR3 protein. The sample has about 65,000 distinct CDR3 sequences; around a sixth are singletons. The J segment lost 4 bases and the V segment lost 2 bases, leaving 7 bases of the junction unmatched. The CDR3 consists of 18 residues. In germline, CDR1 is SGDLS, CDR2 YYNGEE. Of note for this clonotype: Its antigen is unknown.

Sequenced: naive CD8+ T cells from blood, with Jurkat cell RNA spiked in. Indicated subset: FACS-sorted CD8+CD4-CCR7+CD45RA+ naive T cells. V and J are TRBV9 and TRBJ2-2; TRBD2 aligns across 14 bases. This clonotype originated in a human donor in good health. Some libraries in this study had Jurkat cell RNA spiked in. CDR3 loop: CASSVRLAGGPGTGELFF. For the CDR3, the DNA is TGTGCCAGCAGCGTCCGACTAGCGGGAGGGCCGGGCACCGGGGAGCTGTTTTTT.